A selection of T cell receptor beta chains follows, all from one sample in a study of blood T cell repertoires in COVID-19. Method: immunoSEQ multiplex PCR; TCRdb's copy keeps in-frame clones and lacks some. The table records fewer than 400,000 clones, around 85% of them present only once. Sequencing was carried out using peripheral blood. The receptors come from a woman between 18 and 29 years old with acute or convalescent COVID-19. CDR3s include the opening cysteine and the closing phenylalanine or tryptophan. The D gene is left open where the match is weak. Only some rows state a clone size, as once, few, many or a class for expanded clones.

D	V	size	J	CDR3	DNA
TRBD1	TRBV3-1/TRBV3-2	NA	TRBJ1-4	CASSEVGQVNEKLFF	TGTGCCAGCAGCGAAGTGGGACAGGTTAATGAAAAACTGTTTTTT
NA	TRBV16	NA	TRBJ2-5	CASSARGIEETQYF	TGTGCCAGCAGCGCAAGGGGGATTGAAGAGACCCAGTACTTC
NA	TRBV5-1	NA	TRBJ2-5	CASSLGLGGETQYF	TGCGCCAGCAGCTTGGGGTTGGGGGGAGAGACCCAGTACTTC
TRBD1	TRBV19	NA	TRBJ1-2	CASNRGGQGTYGYTF	TGTGCCAGTAATAGAGGGGGACAGGGGACCTATGGCTACACCTTC
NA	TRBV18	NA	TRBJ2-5	CASSGYLAQETQYF	TGTGCCAGCTCCGGGTACTTGGCCCAAGAGACCCAGTACTTC
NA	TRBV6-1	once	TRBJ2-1	CASSDLLGASSYNEQFF	TGTGCCAGCAGTGACCTGCTGGGGGCGAGCTCCTACAATGAGCAGTTCTTC
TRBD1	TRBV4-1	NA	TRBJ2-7	CASSHQPGQGAYEQYF	TGCGCCAGCAGCCACCAACCGGGACAGGGGGCCTACGAGCAGTACTTC
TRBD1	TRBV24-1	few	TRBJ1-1	CATSDQNKEDRVSNTEAFF	TGTGCCACCAGTGACCAAAATAAAGAGGACAGGGTCAGTAACACTGAAGCTTTCTTT
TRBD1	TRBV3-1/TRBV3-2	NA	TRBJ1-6	CASRGQGGLNSPLHF	TGTGCCAGCAGGGGACAGGGAGGGTTGAATTCACCCCTCCACTTT
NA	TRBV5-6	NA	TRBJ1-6	CASSLAPGNNSPLHF	TGTGCCAGCAGCTTAGCGCCGGGTAATAATTCACCCCTCCACTTT
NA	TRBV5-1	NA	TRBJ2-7	CASSLDPQASSYEQYF	TGCGCCAGCAGCTTGGATCCGCAGGCGAGCTCCTACGAGCAGTACTTC
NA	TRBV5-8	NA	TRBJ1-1	CASSFGGYTEAFF	TGTGCCAGCAGCTTCGGGGGGTACACTGAAGCTTTCTTT
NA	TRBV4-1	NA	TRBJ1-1	CASSQVGGLSTEAFF	TGCGCCAGCAGCCAAGTTGGAGGGTTGAGCACTGAAGCTTTCTTT
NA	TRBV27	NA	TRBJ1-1	CASSDLYRTEAFF	TGTGCCAGCAGTGATCTTTACAGGACTGAAGCTTTCTTT
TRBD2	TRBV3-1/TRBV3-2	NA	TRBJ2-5	CASSHWEGPWTQYF	TGTGCCAGCAGCCATTGGGAGGGCCCCTGGACCCAGTACTTC
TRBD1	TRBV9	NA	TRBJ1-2	CASSPTGYYGYTF	TGTGCCAGCAGCCCGACAGGGTACTATGGCTACACCTTC
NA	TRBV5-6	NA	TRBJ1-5	CASSLGQINQPQHF	TGTGCCAGCAGCTTGGGACAGATCAATCAGCCCCAGCATTTT
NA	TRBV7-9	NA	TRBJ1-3	CASSLDHPGPGAGNTIYF	TGTGCCAGCAGCTTAGATCACCCCGGGCCAGGGGCTGGAAACACCATATATTTT
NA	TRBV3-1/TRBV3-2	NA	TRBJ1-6	CASSQGSHSNSPLHF	TGTGCCAGCAGCCAGGGCTCCCACAGCAATTCACCCCTCCACTTT
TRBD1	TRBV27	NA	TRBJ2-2	CASTGGTGIGELFF	TGTGCCAGCACCGGCGGGACAGGGATCGGGGAGCTGTTTTTT
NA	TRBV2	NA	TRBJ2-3	CASSEWDTSRTDTQYF	TGTGCCAGCAGTGAATGGGACACCTCCCGCACAGATACGCAGTATTTT
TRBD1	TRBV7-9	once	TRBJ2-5	CASSDNRQGGETQYF	TGTGCCAGCAGCGACAACCGACAGGGTGGAGAGACCCAGTACTTC
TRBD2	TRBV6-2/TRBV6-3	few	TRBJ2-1	CASSLREPRYNEQFF	TGTGCCAGCAGTTTGCGGGAGCCCCGCTACAATGAGCAGTTCTTC
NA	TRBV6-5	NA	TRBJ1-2	CASRLGQNYGYTF	TGTGCCAGCAGGCTGGGACAAAACTATGGCTACACCTTC
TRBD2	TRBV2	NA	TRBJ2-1	CASRGLAGEDNEQFF	TGTGCCAGCAGGGGACTAGCGGGAGAGGACAATGAGCAGTTCTTC
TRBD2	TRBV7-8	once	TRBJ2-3	CASSPGTSGMEDTQYF	TGTGCCAGCAGCCCAGGGACTAGCGGGATGGAAGATACGCAGTATTTT
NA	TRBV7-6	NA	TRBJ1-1	CASSLGAGVTEAFF	TGTGCCAGCAGCCTGGGGGCAGGGGTCACTGAAGCTTTCTTT
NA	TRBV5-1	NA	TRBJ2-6	CASTQGPGANVLTF	TGCGCCAGTACACAGGGACCTGGGGCCAACGTCCTGACTTTC
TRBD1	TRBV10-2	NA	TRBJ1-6	CASRGTVNSPLHF	TGCGCCAGCCGAGGGACAGTGAATTCACCCCTCCACTTT
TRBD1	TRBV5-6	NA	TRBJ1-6	CASSSGPGQGDKNSPLHF	TGTGCCAGCAGCTCCGGACCGGGACAGGGGGATAAGAATTCACCCCTCCACTTT
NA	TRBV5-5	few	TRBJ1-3	CASSLTLTEGNTIYF	TGTGCCAGCAGCTTGACCCTGACTGAAGGAAACACCATATATTTT
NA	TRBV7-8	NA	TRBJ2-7	CASSLVVGGTLNEQYF	TGTGCCAGCAGCTTAGTGGTAGGGGGTACTCTAAATGAGCAGTACTTC
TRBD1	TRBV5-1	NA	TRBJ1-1	CASSLPPGQGPMNTEAFF	TGCGCCAGCAGCTTACCCCCGGGACAGGGCCCTATGAACACTGAAGCTTTCTTT
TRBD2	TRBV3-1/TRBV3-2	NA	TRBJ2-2	CASSQTSGFGELFF	TGTGCCAGCAGCCAGACTAGCGGTTTCGGGGAGCTGTTTTTT
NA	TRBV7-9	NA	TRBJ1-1	CASSLQGLNTEAFF	TGTGCCAGCAGCTTACAGGGATTGAACACTGAAGCTTTCTTT
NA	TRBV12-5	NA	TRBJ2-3	CASGLVVAASTDTQYF	TGTGCTAGTGGTTTGGTAGTGGCGGCTAGCACAGATACGCAGTATTTT
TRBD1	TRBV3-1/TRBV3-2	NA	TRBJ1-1	CASSQVPGQGETEAFF	TGTGCCAGCAGCCAAGTTCCGGGACAGGGGGAGACTGAAGCTTTCTTT
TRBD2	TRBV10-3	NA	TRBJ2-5	CAISSTGTSIKTQYF	TGTGCCATCAGTTCCACCGGGACTAGCATAAAGACCCAGTACTTC
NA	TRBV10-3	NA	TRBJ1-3	CAINPDSGNTIYF	TGTGCCATCAATCCGGACAGCGGAAACACCATATATTTT
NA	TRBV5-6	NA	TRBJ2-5	CASSLSGRVSGLETQYF	TGTGCCAGCAGCTTGAGCGGCAGGGTCAGCGGGCTAGAGACCCAGTACTTC
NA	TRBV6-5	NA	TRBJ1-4	CASTNGGELFF	TGTGCCAGCACTAATGGAGGGGAACTGTTTTTT
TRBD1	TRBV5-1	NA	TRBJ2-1	CASSLAGTGGRGGEQFF	TGCGCCAGCAGCTTGGCCGGGACAGGAGGCCGAGGGGGTGAGCAGTTCTTC
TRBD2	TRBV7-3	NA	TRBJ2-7	CASSSTGTSTEQYF	TGTGCCAGCAGCTCTACCGGGACTAGCACCGAGCAGTACTTC
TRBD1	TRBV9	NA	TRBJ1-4	CASSVGGQSFEKLFF	TGTGCCAGCAGCGTAGGGGGACAGAGCTTTGAAAAACTGTTTTTT
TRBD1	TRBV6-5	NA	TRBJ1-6	CASKPSGTDNSPLHF	TGTGCCAGCAAACCCTCCGGGACAGATAATTCACCCCTCCACTTT
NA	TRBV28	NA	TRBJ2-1	CASSLGGNEQFF	TGTGCCAGCAGTTTAGGAGGGAATGAGCAGTTCTTC
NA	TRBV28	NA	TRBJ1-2	CASSLPVETGYGYTF	TGTGCCAGCAGTTTACCGGTGGAAACGGGATATGGCTACACCTTC
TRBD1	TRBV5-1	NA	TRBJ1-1	CASSLGDRGEAFF	TGCGCCAGCAGCTTGGGGGACAGGGGAGAAGCTTTCTTT
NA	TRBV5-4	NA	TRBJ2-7	CASSLAWGLSSYEQYF	TGTGCCAGCAGCTTGGCCTGGGGCCTCAGCTCCTACGAGCAGTACTTC
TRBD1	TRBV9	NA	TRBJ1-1	CASSQSPGGWMNTEAFF	TGTGCCAGCAGCCAATCTCCAGGGGGGTGGATGAACACTGAAGCTTTCTTT
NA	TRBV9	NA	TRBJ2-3	CASRRGGRASTDTQYF	TGTGCCAGCAGACGAGGGGGACGAGCGAGCACAGATACGCAGTATTTT
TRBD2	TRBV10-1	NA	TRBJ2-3	CASSESSGRKNRDTQYF	TGCGCCAGCAGTGAGTCAAGCGGGAGGAAGAACCGAGATACGCAGTATTTT
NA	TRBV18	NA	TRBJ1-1	CASSPMAAEAFF	TGTGCCAGCTCACCAATGGCGGCTGAAGCTTTCTTT
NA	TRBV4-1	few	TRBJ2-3	CASSQEGAGLGDTQYF	TGCGCCAGCAGCCAAGAAGGGGCTGGATTGGGAGATACGCAGTATTTT
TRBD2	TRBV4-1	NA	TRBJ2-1	CASSQVLAGYNEQFF	TGCGCCAGCAGCCAAGTGCTAGCGGGGTACAATGAGCAGTTCTTC
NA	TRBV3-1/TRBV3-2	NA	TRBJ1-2	CASSKDLWYGYTF	TGTGCCAGCAGCAAGGACTTGTGGTATGGCTACACCTTC
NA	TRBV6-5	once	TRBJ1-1	CASSKQKDTEAFF	TGTGCCAGCAGTAAACAGAAGGACACTGAAGCTTTCTTT